Listed below are T cell receptor beta chains from one sample, sequenced in a study of shared T cell receptors in the human thymus. Only in-frame clones appear in the TCRdb table, and some are missing; sequencing was by immunoSEQ multiplex PCR. The sample gives roughly 660,000 clones, approximately 87% of which show up once; over 0.008% is in the top ten. This sample also belongs to another study, concerning human thymus T cells.

Sequenced sample: thymocytes. These receptors came from a boy under two years old with a congenital heart defect. Each CDR3 is given with its conserved first and last residue. Clone size appears in some rows only: once, few, many, or a class for an expanded clone.

>TRBV9|TRBJ2-7|-
CASSVVGAGEQYF
>TRBV1|TRBJ2-1|-
CTSSPRLAGSHYNEQFF
>TRBV30|TRBJ2-1|-
CAWRGSGSHGTYNEQFF
>TRBV4-3|TRBJ2-7|-
CASSQDRPYSGRIYEQYF
>TRBV30|TRBJ2-3|-
CAWNSMGTEPQYF
>TRBV19|TRBJ1-2|-
CASSITAAGGQHYGYTF
>TRBV7-3|TRBJ2-5|-
CASSLRAGGQETQYF
>TRBV6-5|TRBJ2-7|-
CASTPRTGSYEQYF
>TRBV6-5|TRBJ2-2|-
CASSYRRAGELFF
>TRBV28|TRBJ2-6|-
CASSLGAPGANVLTF
>TRBV7-2|TRBJ2-7|-
CASSPSGTSGFSYEQYF
>TRBV19|TRBJ2-7|few
CASSSPGQGVSYEQYF
>TRBV4-2|TRBJ2-3|once
CASSQHLSGRAPDTQYF
>TRBV5-6|TRBJ2-7|-
CASSSRTSGEFYEQYF
>TRBV27|TRBJ1-4|-
CASSPGPIKGEKLFF
>TRBV23-1|TRBJ2-1|-
CASSQYSSGRGGNEQFF
>TRBV9|TRBJ2-1|-
CASSVDGLAGGWNEQFF
>TRBV7-6|TRBJ2-2|-
CASSPRTFSGELFF
>TRBV30|TRBJ2-7|-
CAWSAATGEGSYEQYF
>TRBV11-3|TRBJ2-1|-
CASSRPNGSEGASYNEQFF
>TRBV27|TRBJ2-2|-
CASSSTSGRVTGELFF
>TRBV14|TRBJ2-1|-
CASSQRGGLGYNEQFF
>TRBV11-3|TRBJ2-7|-
CASSIRLAGPDEQYF
>TRBV5-8|TRBJ2-7|few
CASPGLAGGYEQYF
>TRBV7-6|TRBJ2-7|-
CATPLPGLAVHTYEQYF
>TRBV28|TRBJ2-4|-
CASTTGTSGRAGAKNIQYF
>TRBV15|TRBJ2-2|few
CATSGGGGRGTGELFF
>TRBV30|TRBJ1-2|-
CAWSPGQLNGYTF
>TRBV10-3|TRBJ2-1|-
CAISVERGHNEQFF
>TRBV29-1|TRBJ1-5|-
CSVEQGPYQPQHF
>TRBV30|TRBJ2-1|-
CAWMFPGTSGRPNNEQFF
>TRBV29-1|TRBJ2-3|-
CSVEGGAGPTDTQYF
>TRBV6-5|TRBJ2-1|-
CASSYLGLAEDNEQFF
>TRBV27|TRBJ2-1|-
CASSIIFGQTGGGSGNNEQFF
>TRBV29-1|TRBJ1-1|-
CSVSTGVGEAFF
>TRBV11-2|TRBJ1-4|-
CASSLVGPREGSSNEKLFF
>TRBV4-3|TRBJ2-3|-
CASSQGTGRATDTQYF
>TRBV4-1|TRBJ1-2|-
CASSPFWPSYGYTF
>TRBV27|TRBJ1-1|-
CASSLLGQRWMSF
>TRBV5-8|TRBJ2-2|-
CASSLSTGDRTNTGELFF
>TRBV7-9|TRBJ2-7|-
CASSLARSGRAYEQYF
>TRBV27|TRBJ1-4|-
CASSLRQGNVGYQRTTNEKLFF
>TRBV9|TRBJ1-3|-
CASSVGGLSSGNTIYF
>TRBV4-3|TRBJ2-1|-
CASSQESPNRPSYNEQFF
>TRBV12-2|TRBJ2-2|-
CASRLTSGLNTGELFF
>TRBV10-3|TRBJ2-7|-
CAISDKGIYEQYF
>TRBV4-3|TRBJ2-7|-
CASSQEASGTYEQYF
>TRBV10-3|TRBJ1-1|-
CAISEQPRGMNTEAFF
>TRBV28|TRBJ1-5|-
CASTGYRQPQHF
>TRBV2|TRBJ1-2|-
CASLSTGDHGYTF
>TRBV4-2|TRBJ2-1|-
CASSQVTSGPASYNEQFF
>TRBV11-3|TRBJ1-1|once
CASSLGSVAFF
>TRBV10-1|TRBJ2-7|-
CASSESRDRPHEQYF
>TRBV4-3|TRBJ2-5|-
CASSQGGAKNPQGAPQETQYF
>TRBV5-6|TRBJ2-7|-
CASSLGGGSDEQYF
>TRBV5-4|TRBJ2-7|few
CASSLGTSGNPYGEQYF
>TRBV30|TRBJ1-2|-
CAWTAVTASNYGYTF
>TRBV30|TRBJ2-5|-
CAWSGGTSGAGGQETQYF
>TRBV14|TRBJ2-1|-
CASSQDWRGSYNEQFF
>TRBV6-1|TRBJ2-7|-
CASNQGGAYEQYF